This T cell receptor (beta chain) was sequenced for a study of control samples from healthy donors and cancer patients. The repertoire was sequenced with immunoSEQ multiplex PCR; TCRdb's copy has only in-frame clones and lacks some. The repertoire consists of roughly 76,000 clones, with 94% occurring once and the leading ten covering under 7.5%. This CDR3 contains 18 residues. CDR1 MGHRA and CDR2 YSYEKL come from the germline V gene. J gave up 1 base and V 0 bases, and 9 bases lay outside the gene matches. This sequence originates from a woman between 40 and 55 years old in good health. The sample taken for sequencing was blood. The genes are TRBV4-1 and TRBJ2-1, with TRBD2 identical over 7 bases. The CDR3 DNA follows: TGCGCCAGCAGCCAAGAGACCTCTAGCGGAGGTTCCTACAATGAGCAGTTCTTC. Its protein is CASSQETSSGGSYNEQFF.